What follows are 16 T cell receptor beta chains derived from one specimen sequenced in a study of regulatory T cells in long-lasting Graves disease. CDR3 regions were amplified by Arm-PCR using iRepertoire HTBI primers to build TCR beta libraries. One entry per CDR3 protein results from TCRdb running MiXCR on the multiplex PCR reads. The sample includes about 460,000 distinct CDR3 sequences, less than 25% of them seen just once. As to time point: persistent/refractory GD, antithyroid drugs over 5 years with positive TRAb. Following extraction of RNA from PBMCs, that RNA was used to make the TCR library. Sequencing used peripheral blood mononuclear cells (PBMCs), obtained when the disease was refractory, from a patient treated with antithyroid drugs. The receptors were gathered from a female donor with Graves disease.

This clonotype has just a few counts. This chain joins TRBV11-2 and TRBJ1-5; D may be TRBD1 (5 bases). CDR1 and CDR2 from the germline V gene are SGHAT and FQNNGV. Trimming stripped 5 bases from V and 9 bases from J, with 14 bases between. The CDR3 loop spans 13 amino acids. The CDR3 protein is CASSPDGTWPQHF. DNA of the CDR3: TGTGCCAGCAGCCCGGACGGGACTTGGCCCCAGCATTTT.

In its sample, this clonotype was seen many times. V and J are TRBV6-1 and TRBJ1-1, with a possible D match to TRBD1 (6 bases). Trimming pared 5 bases from V and 0 bases from J, leaving 13 bases between. Germline V CDR1 and CDR2: MNHNS, SASEGT. CDR3 length: 15 residues. This CDR3 is CASSTPRDMNTEAFF. The CDR3 nucleotides are TGTGCCAGCAGTACGCCCAGGGACATGAACACTGAAGCTTTCTTT.

Many counts were recorded for this clonotype. The genes are TRBV28 and TRBJ2-2; tentative D call: TRBD1 (6 bases). Trimming shortened V by 10 bases and J by 1 base, and 10 bases separated the two germline ends. The CDR3 is made up of 13 amino acids. CDR1 is MDHEN and CDR2 is SYDVKM in the germline V gene. CDR3 sequence (DNA): TGTGCCACCCGGACAGAGAACACCGGGGAGCTGTTTTTT. It encodes CATRTENTGELFF.

This clonotype occurred many times. The chain has TRBV2 and TRBJ2-7; possibly TRBD1 for D (5 bases). The CDR3 sequence is 13 residues long. Germline V lookup: CDR1 SNHLY, CDR2 FYNNEI. The germline V and J ends were trimmed by 1 base and 5 bases, with 9 bases remaining between them. The DNA of the CDR3 is TGTGCCAGCAGTGAAGAGACACAGGACGAGCAGTACTTC. It codes for CASSEETQDEQYF.

A few counts support this clonotype. This rearrangement joins TRBV7-9 to TRBJ2-7; tentative D call: TRBD2 (5 bases). Germline values: CDR1 SEHNR, CDR2 FQNEAQ (reference sequence). This CDR3 comprises 16 residues. The V and J ends lost 5 bases and 2 bases respectively, with 19 bases between them. The DNA of the CDR3 is TGTGCCAGCAGCATACTAGGTCTAGCCGACGCCTACGAGCAGTACTTC. Translation gives CASSILGLADAYEQYF.

Notes on this clonotype: One junction end disagrees with the germline gene, perhaps due to a read error. The chain combines TRBV30 with TRBJ1-1; maybe TRBD1 (5 bases). The germline gives CDR1 GTSNPN, CDR2 SVGIG (reference sequence). This CDR3 comprises 12 residues. As DNA, the CDR3 is TGTGCCTGGGGACGGGGGTGGACTGAAGCTCTCTTT. This translates into CAWGRGWTEALF. The whole variable domain, remainder taken from reference TRBV30 and TRBJ1-1, is SQTIHQWPATLVQPVGSPLSLECTVEGTSNPNLYWYRQAAGRGLQLLFYSVGIGQISSEVPQNLSASRPQDRQFILSSKKLLLSDSGFYLCAWGRGWTEALFGQGTRLTVV.

The table lists this clonotype with many counts. The V call is TRBV28, the J call TRBJ1-5; 8 bases line up with TRBD1. Germline V gives CDR1 MDHEN, CDR2 SYDVKM. J gave up 1 base and V 10 bases, and 9 bases lay outside the gene matches. The CDR3 is made up of 15 amino acids. The chain's CDR3 is CATTLDRASNQPQHF. DNA of the CDR3: TGTGCCACCACTCTGGACAGGGCCAGCAATCAGCCCCAGCATTTT.

The chain joins TRBV6-2 or TRBV6-3 to TRBJ2-3, with D maybe TRBD2 (5 bases). The CDR3 runs to 14 residues. CDR1 and CDR2 (germline): MNHEY, SVGEGT. The germline V and J ends were trimmed by 6 bases and 3 bases, with 13 bases remaining between them. The CDR3 nucleotides read TGTGCCAGCAGACGGGAAGGAGCGACAGATACGCAGTATTTT. Its protein is CASRREGATDTQYF.

Turning to this clonotype: A read error is likely, as this CDR3 ends without the conserved phenylalanine or tryptophan. V gene TRBV28 combines with J gene TRBJ1-1; unclear D gene. The germline V gene has CDR1 MDHEN and CDR2 SYDVKM. The CDR3 consists of 13 residues. Written as DNA, the CDR3 is TGTGTCAGCAGCCTCAGACGGGTCACTGAAGCTTTCTCT. Its translation is CVSSLRRVTEAFS.

This clonotype was seen repeatedly, ten times or more. The chain couples TRBV20-1 to TRBJ1-1, with a weak D call TRBD1 (5 bases). Germline V gene sequence: CDR1 DFQATT, CDR2 SNEGSKA (reference sequence). CDR3 size: 13 residues. Between the trimmed V and J ends, which lost 2 bases and 1 base, there was a span of 8 bases. As DNA, the CDR3 is TGCAGTGCTAGACGGGGGAGGAACACTGAAGCTTTCTTT. This codes for CSARRGRNTEAFF.

This clonotype showed up just once. The V call is TRBV20-1, the J call TRBJ1-3; a weak D match, TRBD1 (5 bases). The germline CDR1 and CDR2 sequences are DFQATT and SNEGSKA (reference sequence). This CDR3 has 13 amino acids. Trimming shortened V by 1 base and J by 5 bases, and 9 bases separated the two germline ends. This chain's CDR3 is CSARVPGRNTIYF. CDR3 coding DNA: TGCAGTGCTAGAGTCCCAGGGAGAAACACCATATATTTT.

This clonotype was seen just once. A clone one base away is much larger, so this may be a read error. This chain uses TRBV6-2 or TRBV6-3 with TRBJ1-1; D is undetermined. The V end lost 6 bases, the J end lost 11 bases, and 16 bases lay between the germline ends. The CDR3 extends over 12 amino acids. Germline loops: CDR1 MNHEY, CDR2 SVGEGT. CDR3 amino acids: CASRPDDWVAFF. CDR3 bases: TGTGCCAGCAGACCGGACGACTGGGTGGCTTTCTTT.

Comments on this clonotype: The junction shows a germline mismatch at one end, possibly a read error. V and J are TRBV10-3 and TRBJ1-6; no clear D gene. This CDR3 comprises 13 residues. Germline V lookup: CDR1 ENHRY, CDR2 SYGVKD. This chain's CDR3 is CAITEGRNSPPHF. In DNA form, the CDR3 reads TGTGCCATCACGGAGGGAAGGAATTCACCCCCCCACTTT.

This chain uses TRBV30 with TRBJ1-4, with D maybe TRBD1 (6 bases). Looked up from germline, CDR1 is GTSNPN and CDR2 is SVGIG (reference sequence). The CDR3 sequence is 13 residues long. Trimming removed 2 bases from V and 7 bases from J, with 11 bases in between. CDR3 bases: TGTGCCTGGAGTTTAGGGGGAGTTGAAAAACTGTTTTTT. It is translated as CAWSLGGVEKLFF.

This chain links TRBV2 with TRBJ1-6; TRBD1 aligns across 8 bases. The CDR3 consists of 13 residues. Germline-derived CDR1 and CDR2 are SNHLY and FYNNEI. After removal of 10 bases from V and 7 bases from J, the junction contained 6 bases not matched to a gene. This CDR3 is CAILTGENSPLHF. Written as DNA, the CDR3 is TGTGCCATCTTGACAGGGGAAAATTCACCCCTCCACTTT.

The chain uses TRBV20-1 and TRBJ1-1; D is perhaps TRBD1 (6 bases). This CDR3 has 14 amino acids. Trimming removed 6 bases at V and 0 bases at J, with 14 bases between. The germline V gene encodes CDR1 DFQATT and CDR2 SNEGSKA (reference sequence). This CDR3 reads CSADPGHMNTEAFF. CDR3 nucleotide sequence: TGCAGTGCGGATCCGGGACACATGAACACTGAAGCTTTCTTT.